The entry below describes one T cell receptor beta chain. The antigen is not known. These data are taken from a study of tumor-infiltrating lymphocytes in glioblastoma multiforme. Study results and caveats: Just one glioblastoma patient contributed to the TCR-mutation comparison.

V was shortened by 7 bases and J by 3 bases, with 15 bases between the two germline ends. The CDR3 spans 15 residues. Germline V gene lookup returns CDR1 SGHAT and CDR2 FQDESV (reference sequence). TCR beta libraries were built from RNA through three nested multiplex PCR rounds using modified ARM-PCR. A C-beta primer primed TCRB cDNA from about 500 ng RNA. TCRdb used MiXCR to reprocess the multiplex PCR reads, holding one entry per CDR3 protein. The data show roughly 15,000 distinct CDR3 sequences, with 65% to 75% seen just once and less than 45% held by the top ten. The sequenced sample consisted of brain tumor tissue. The TCR originated in a male donor with glioblastoma. This chain connects TRBV11-1 to TRBJ2-2; D not resolved. This CDR3 reads CASNLMAMDTGELFF. Here the CDR3 DNA reads TGTGCCAGCAATTTGATGGCGATGGACACCGGGGAGCTGTTTTTT.